These T cell receptor beta chains were read from a single sample in a study of T cell responses to AZD1222 COVID-19 vaccine. Produced via immunoSEQ multiplex PCR; TCRdb's table is partial and in-frame only. The repertoire holds about 120,000 clones, about 85% seen once, with approximately 5.9% in the top ten. The sample in question was peripheral blood, obtained on day 0 of AZD1222 vaccination. The receptor set was obtained from an adult in good health. CDR3s include the opening cysteine and the closing phenylalanine or tryptophan.

length | J | V | CDR3
16 | TRBJ2-1 | TRBV6-2/TRBV6-3 | CASSTSRTGDNNEQFF
11 | TRBJ1-2 | TRBV20-1 | CSARIQSGYTF
14 | TRBJ1-2 | TRBV7-2 | CASSLGGTGHGYTF
16 | TRBJ1-5 | TRBV4-1 | CASSQEQQRSNQPQHF
15 | TRBJ1-3 | TRBV2 | CASSTGQGGGNTIYF
15 | TRBJ1-1 | TRBV11-3 | CASSSLSGMDTEAFF
16 | TRBJ1-2 | TRBV6-1 | CASSEATGPWGYGYTF
13 | TRBJ2-1 | TRBV19 | CASGTKAYNEQFF
14 | TRBJ1-4 | TRBV28 | CASSFPQGHEKLFF
19 | TRBJ1-6 | TRBV6-6 | CASSPRTGGQRRVNSPLHF
15 | TRBJ2-5 | TRBV3-1/TRBV3-2 | CASSPLVPAKETQYF
15 | TRBJ2-2 | TRBV7-3 | CASSAGGAIMRELFF
12 | TRBJ2-7 | TRBV18 | CASSLRGPEEYF
14 | TRBJ1-1 | TRBV5-8 | CASRIIRGSTEAFF
14 | TRBJ1-2 | TRBV5-1 | CASSFEGSNYGYTF
13 | TRBJ1-2 | TRBV28 | CASRSGQNYGYTF
14 | TRBJ2-3 | TRBV5-1 | CASSMDARGDTQYF
15 | TRBJ1-2 | TRBV4-1 | CASSPSGTGRDGYTF
9 | TRBJ1-2 | TRBV20-1 | CSPIGGYTF
13 | TRBJ1-1 | TRBV12-3/TRBV12-4 | CASSRRGNTEAFF
16 | TRBJ2-3 | TRBV7-2 | CASSAHRGPRTDTQYF
13 | TRBJ2-3 | TRBV18 | CASSPPGENTQYF
15 | TRBJ2-6 | TRBV10-3 | CAIRGLGAGANVLTF
14 | TRBJ1-1 | TRBV18 | CASSPRGSDTEAFF
16 | TRBJ2-1 | TRBV14 | CASRNSGGVSYNEQFF
14 | TRBJ2-5 | TRBV3-1/TRBV3-2 | CASSPDNLKETQYF
16 | TRBJ2-6 | TRBV7-2 | CASSFREWTGANVLTF